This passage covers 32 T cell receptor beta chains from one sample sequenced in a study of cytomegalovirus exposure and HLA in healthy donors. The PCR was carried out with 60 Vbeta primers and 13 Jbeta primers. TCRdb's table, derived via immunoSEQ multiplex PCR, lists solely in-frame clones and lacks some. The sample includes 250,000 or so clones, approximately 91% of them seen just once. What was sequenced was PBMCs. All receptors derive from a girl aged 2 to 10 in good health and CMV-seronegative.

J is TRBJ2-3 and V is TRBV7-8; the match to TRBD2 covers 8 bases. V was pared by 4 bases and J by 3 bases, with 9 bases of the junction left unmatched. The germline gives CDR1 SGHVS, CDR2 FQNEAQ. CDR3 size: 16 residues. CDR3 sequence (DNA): TGTGCCAGCAGCTCGAACCCGGGACTAGTGACAGATACGCAGTATTTT. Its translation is CASSSNPGLVTDTQYF.

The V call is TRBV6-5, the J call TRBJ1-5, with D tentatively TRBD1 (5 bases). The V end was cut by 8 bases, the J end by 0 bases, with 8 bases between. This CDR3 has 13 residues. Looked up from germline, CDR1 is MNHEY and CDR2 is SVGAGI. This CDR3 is CASGGDSNQPQHF. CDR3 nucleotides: TGTGCCAGCGGGGGGGATAGCAATCAGCCCCAGCATTTT.

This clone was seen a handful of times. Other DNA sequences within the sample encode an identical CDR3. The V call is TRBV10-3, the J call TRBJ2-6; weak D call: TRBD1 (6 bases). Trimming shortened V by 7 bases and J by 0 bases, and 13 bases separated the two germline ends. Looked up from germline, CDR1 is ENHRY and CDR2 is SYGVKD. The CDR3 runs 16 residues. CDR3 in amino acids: CAITGDILSGANVLTF. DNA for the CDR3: TGTGCCATCACCGGGGACATCCTCTCTGGGGCCAACGTCCTGACTTTC.

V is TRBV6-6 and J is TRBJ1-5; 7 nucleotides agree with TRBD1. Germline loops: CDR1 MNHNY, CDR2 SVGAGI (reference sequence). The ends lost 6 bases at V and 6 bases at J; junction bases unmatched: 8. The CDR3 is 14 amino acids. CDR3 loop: CASSKKTGTQPQHF. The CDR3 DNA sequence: TGTGCCAGCAGCAAGAAGACAGGGACTCAGCCCCAGCATTTT.

As DNA, the CDR3 is TGTGCCAGCGGTGCCGTGGGGGGAAGCACAGATACGCAGTATTTT. This codes for CASGAVGGSTDTQYF. This chain links TRBV7-3 with TRBJ2-3; D is possibly TRBD2 (6 bases). The V and J ends lost 8 bases and 0 bases respectively, with 15 bases between them. Germline V CDR1 and CDR2: SGHTA, FQGTGA. This CDR3 comprises 15 residues.

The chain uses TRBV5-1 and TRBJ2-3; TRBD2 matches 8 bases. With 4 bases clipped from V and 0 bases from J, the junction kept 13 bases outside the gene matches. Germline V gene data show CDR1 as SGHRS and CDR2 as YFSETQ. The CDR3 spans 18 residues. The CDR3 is CASSPGAKLAASTDTQYF. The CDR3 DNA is TGCGCCAGCAGCCCGGGGGCGAAACTAGCGGCTAGCACAGATACGCAGTATTTT.

This chain's CDR3 is CASSRDSNYGYTF. The CDR3 DNA reads TGTGCCAGCTCACGGGACAGCAACTATGGCTACACCTTC. This rearrangement joins TRBV18 to TRBJ1-2; TRBD1 agrees at 7 bases. V shed 4 bases, J shed 2 bases, and the junction held 1 base outside the gene matches. The CDR3 runs to 13 residues. From germline, CDR1 is KGHSH and CDR2 LQKENI.

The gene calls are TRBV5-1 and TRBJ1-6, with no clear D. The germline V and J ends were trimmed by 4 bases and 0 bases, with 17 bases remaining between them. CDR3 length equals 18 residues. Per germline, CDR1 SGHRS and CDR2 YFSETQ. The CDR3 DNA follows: TGCGCCAGCAGCCCCCGGGAAGTCGAATCCTCCTATAATTCACCCCTCCACTTT. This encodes CASSPREVESSYNSPLHF.

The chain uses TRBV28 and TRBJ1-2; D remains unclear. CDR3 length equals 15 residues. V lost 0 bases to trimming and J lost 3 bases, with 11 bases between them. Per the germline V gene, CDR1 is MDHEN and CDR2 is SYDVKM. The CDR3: CASSLWKGGDYGYTF. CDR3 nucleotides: TGTGCCAGCAGTTTATGGAAGGGAGGTGACTATGGCTACACCTTC.

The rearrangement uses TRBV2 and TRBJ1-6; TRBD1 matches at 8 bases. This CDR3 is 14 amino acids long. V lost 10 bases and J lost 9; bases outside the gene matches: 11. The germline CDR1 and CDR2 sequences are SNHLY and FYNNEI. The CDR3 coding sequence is TGTGCCACGGGACAGGCTAGAATAGGTTCACCCCTCCACTTT. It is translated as CATGQARIGSPLHF.

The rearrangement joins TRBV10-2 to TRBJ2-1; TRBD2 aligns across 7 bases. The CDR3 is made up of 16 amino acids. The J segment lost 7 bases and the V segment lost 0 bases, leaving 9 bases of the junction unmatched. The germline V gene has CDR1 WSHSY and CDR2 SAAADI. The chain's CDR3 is CASSESAQRGVNEQFF. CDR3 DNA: TGCGCCAGCAGTGAGTCGGCCCAGCGGGGAGTTAATGAGCAGTTCTTC.

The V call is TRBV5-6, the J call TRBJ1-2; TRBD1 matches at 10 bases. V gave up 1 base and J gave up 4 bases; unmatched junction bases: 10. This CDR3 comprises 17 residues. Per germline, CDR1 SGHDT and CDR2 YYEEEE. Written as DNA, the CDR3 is TGTGCCAGCAGCTTGAGAGGGGGTAGACAGGGGGCCTATGGCTACACCTTC. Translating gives CASSLRGGRQGAYGYTF.

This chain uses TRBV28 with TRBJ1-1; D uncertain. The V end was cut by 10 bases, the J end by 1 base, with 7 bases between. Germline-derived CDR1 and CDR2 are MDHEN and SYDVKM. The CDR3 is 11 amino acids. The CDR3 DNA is TGTGCCATACGCGCGAACACTGAAGCTTTCTTT. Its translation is CAIRANTEAFF.

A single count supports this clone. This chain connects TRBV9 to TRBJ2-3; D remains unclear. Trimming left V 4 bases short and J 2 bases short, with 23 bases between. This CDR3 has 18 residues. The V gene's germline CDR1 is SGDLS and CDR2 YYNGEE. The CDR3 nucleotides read TGTGCCAGCAGCCCAAACCCCCGGGTGGGTGGGTCCACAGATACGCAGTATTTT. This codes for CASSPNPRVGGSTDTQYF.

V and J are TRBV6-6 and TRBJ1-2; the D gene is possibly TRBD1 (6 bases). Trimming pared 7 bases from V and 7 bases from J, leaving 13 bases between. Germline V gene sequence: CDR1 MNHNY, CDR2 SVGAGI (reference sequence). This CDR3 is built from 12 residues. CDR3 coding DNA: TGTGCCAGCACTGAACGGGACACTGGCTACACCTTC. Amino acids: CASTERDTGYTF.

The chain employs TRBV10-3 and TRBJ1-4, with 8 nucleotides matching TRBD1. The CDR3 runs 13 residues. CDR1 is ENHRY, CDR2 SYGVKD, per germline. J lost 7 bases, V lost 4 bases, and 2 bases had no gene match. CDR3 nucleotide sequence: TGTGCCATCAGTGGAGGGACAGGTGAAAAACTGTTTTTT. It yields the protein CAISGGTGEKLFF.

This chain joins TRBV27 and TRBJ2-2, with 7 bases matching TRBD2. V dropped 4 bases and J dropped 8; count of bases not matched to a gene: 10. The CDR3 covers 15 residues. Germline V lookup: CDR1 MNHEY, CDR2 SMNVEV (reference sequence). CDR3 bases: TGTGCCAGCAGTTCGCCTTCTAGCGGTGGGGGGGAGCTGTTTTTT. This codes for CASSSPSSGGGELFF.

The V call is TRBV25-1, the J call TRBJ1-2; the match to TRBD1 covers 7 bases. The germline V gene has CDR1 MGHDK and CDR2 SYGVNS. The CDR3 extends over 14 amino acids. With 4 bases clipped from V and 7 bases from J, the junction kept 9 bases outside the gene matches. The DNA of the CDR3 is TGTGCCAGCAGTGGGCTACAGGGGCGGGCTGGCTACACCTTC. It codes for CASSGLQGRAGYTF.

The CDR3 bases are TGTGCCAGCAGCTCGGACAGGCTTGGGGGCTACACCTTC. Protein sequence: CASSSDRLGGYTF. This chain connects TRBV7-9 to TRBJ1-2; TRBD1 matches 7 bases. The germline V gene encodes CDR1 SEHNR and CDR2 FQNEAQ (reference sequence). V lost 4 bases and J lost 8; bases outside the gene matches: 7. The CDR3 covers 13 residues.

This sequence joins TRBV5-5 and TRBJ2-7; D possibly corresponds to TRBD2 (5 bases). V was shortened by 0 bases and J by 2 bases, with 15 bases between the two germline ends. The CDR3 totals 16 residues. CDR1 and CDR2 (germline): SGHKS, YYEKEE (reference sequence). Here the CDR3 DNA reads TGTGCCAGCAGCTTGGAGGCCCACGGGGAGCCCTACGAGCAGTACTTC. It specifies CASSLEAHGEPYEQYF.

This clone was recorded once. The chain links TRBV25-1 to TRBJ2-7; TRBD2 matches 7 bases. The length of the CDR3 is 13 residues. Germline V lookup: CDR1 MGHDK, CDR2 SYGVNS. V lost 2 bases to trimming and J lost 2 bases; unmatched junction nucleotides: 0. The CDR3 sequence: CASSEGGAYEQYF. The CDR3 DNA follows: TGTGCCAGCAGTGAAGGGGGGGCCTACGAGCAGTACTTC.

CDR3 sequence reads: CASSIDPGTDTQYF. CDR3 nucleotides: TGTGCCAGTAGTATAGACCCAGGGACAGATACGCAGTATTTT. The chain carries TRBV19 and TRBJ2-3; maybe TRBD1 (5 bases). V was cut by 0 bases and J by 3 bases, with 7 bases left in between. Germline lookup yields CDR1 LNHDA and CDR2 SQIVND (reference sequence). The CDR3 length is 14 residues.

CDR3 in DNA: TGTGCCAGTAGTCCCACAGGGGATGGTCAGCCCCAGCATTTT. This codes for CASSPTGDGQPQHF. The V gene is TRBV19, the J gene TRBJ1-5; 7 bases are shared with TRBD1. Trimming took 5 bases from V and 6 from J; bases not matched to a gene: 7. This CDR3 is 14 amino acids long. Per germline, CDR1 LNHDA and CDR2 SQIVND (reference sequence). Drawing the rest from reference TRBV19 and TRBJ1-5, the complete variable domain is DGGITQSPKYLFRKEGQNVTLSCEQNLNHDAMYWYRQDPGQGLRLIYYSQIVNDFQKGDIAEGYSVSREKKESFPLTVTSAQKNPTAFYLCASSPTGDGQPQHFGDGTRLSIL.

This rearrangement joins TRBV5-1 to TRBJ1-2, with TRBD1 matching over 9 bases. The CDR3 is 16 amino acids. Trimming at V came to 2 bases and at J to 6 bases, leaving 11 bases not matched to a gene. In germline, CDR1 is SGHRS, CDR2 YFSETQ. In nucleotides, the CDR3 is TGCGCCAGCAGCTTAACACAGGGGGCCGGCATGGATGGCTACACCTTC. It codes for CASSLTQGAGMDGYTF.

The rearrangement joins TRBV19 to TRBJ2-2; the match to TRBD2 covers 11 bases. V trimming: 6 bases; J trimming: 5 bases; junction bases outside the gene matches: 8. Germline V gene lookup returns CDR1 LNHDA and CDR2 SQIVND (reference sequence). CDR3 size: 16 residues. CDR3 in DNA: TGTGCCAGTAGGCAACCGGGACTAGCGGCGACCGGGGAGCTGTTTTTT. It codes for CASRQPGLAATGELFF.

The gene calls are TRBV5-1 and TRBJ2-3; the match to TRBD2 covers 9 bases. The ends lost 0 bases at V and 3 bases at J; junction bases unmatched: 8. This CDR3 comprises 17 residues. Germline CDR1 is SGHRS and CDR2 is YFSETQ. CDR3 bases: TGCGCCAGCAGCTTGGCCGTGCGCGGGGGGGTGACAGATACGCAGTATTTT. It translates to CASSLAVRGGVTDTQYF.

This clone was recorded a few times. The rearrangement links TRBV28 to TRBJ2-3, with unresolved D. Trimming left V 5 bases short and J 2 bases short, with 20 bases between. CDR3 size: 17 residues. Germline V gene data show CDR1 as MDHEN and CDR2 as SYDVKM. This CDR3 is CASSGQTVSLVTDTQYF. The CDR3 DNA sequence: TGTGCCAGCAGTGGGCAAACAGTATCCCTTGTCACAGATACGCAGTATTTT.

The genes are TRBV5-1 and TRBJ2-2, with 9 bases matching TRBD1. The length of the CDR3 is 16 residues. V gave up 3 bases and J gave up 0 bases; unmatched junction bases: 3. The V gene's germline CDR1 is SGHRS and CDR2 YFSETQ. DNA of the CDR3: TGCGCCAGCAGCTCGGGGACAGGGCCGAACACCGGGGAGCTGTTTTTT. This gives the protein CASSSGTGPNTGELFF. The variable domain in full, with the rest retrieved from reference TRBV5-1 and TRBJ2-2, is KAGVTQTPRYLIKTRGQQVTLSCSPISGHRSVSWYQQTPGQGLQFLFEYFSETQRNKGNFPGRFSGRQFSNSRSEMNVSTLELGDSALYLCASSSGTGPNTGELFFGEGSRLTVL.

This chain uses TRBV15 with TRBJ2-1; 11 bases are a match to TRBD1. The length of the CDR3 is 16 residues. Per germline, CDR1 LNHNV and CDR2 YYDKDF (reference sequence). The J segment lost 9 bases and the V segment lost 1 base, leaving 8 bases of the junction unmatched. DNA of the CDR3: TGTGCCACCAGCAGAGCGGGACAGGGGGTGAAAGGTGAGCAGTTCTTC. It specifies CATSRAGQGVKGEQFF.

CDR3 region: CASSPAPGLAGGQETQYF. The CDR3 nucleotides read TGTGCCAGCTCACCAGCCCCGGGACTAGCGGGAGGGCAAGAGACCCAGTACTTC. This rearrangement joins TRBV18 to TRBJ2-5, with 16 bases aligning to TRBD2. This CDR3 contains 18 residues. The ends lost 2 bases at V and 2 bases at J; junction bases unmatched: 5. Per germline, CDR1 KGHSH and CDR2 LQKENI. The complete variable domain, with remaining parts taken from reference TRBV18 and TRBJ2-5, reads NAGVMQNPRHLVRRRGQEARLRCSPMKGHSHVYWYRQLPEEGLKFMVYLQKENIIDESGMPKERFSAEFPKEGPSILRIQQVVRGDSAAYFCASSPAPGLAGGQETQYFGPGTRLLVL.

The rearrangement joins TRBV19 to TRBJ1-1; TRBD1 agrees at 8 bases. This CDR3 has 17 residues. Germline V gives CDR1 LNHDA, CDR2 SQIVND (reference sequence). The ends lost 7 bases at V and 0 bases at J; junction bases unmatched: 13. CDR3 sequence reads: CASTPWTGQQMNTEAFF. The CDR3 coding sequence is TGTGCCAGTACCCCCTGGACAGGGCAACAGATGAACACTGAAGCTTTCTTT. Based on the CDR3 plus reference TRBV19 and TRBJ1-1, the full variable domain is DGGITQSPKYLFRKEGQNVTLSCEQNLNHDAMYWYRQDPGQGLRLIYYSQIVNDFQKGDIAEGYSVSREKKESFPLTVTSAQKNPTAFYLCASTPWTGQQMNTEAFFGQGTRLTVV.

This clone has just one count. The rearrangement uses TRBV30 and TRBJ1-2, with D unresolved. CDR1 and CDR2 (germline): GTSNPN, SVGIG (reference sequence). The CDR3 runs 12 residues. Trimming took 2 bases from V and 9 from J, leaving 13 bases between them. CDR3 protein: CAWSFAEGSYTF. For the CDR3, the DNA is TGTGCCTGGAGTTTTGCGGAGGGAAGCTACACCTTC.